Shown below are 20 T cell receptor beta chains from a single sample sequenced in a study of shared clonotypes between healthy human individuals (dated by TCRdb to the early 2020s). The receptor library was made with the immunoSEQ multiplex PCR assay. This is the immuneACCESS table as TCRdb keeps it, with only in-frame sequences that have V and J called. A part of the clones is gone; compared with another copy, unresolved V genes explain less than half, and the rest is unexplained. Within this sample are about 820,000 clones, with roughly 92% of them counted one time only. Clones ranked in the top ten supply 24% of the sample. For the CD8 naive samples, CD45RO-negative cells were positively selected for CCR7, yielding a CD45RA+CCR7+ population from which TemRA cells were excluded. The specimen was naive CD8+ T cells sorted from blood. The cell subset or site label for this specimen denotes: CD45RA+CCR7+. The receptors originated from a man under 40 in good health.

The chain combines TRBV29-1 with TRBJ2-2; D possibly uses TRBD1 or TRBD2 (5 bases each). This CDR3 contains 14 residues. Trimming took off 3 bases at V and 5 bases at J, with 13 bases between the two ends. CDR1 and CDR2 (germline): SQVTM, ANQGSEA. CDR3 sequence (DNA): TGCAGCGTTGATGGGGGAGCGGTAACCGGGGAGCTGTTTTTT. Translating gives CSVDGGAVTGELFF.

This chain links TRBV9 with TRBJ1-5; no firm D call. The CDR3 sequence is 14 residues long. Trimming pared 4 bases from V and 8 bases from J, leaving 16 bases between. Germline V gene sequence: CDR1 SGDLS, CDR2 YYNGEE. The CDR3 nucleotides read TGTGCCAGCAGCCGGTCGGTAGCGGTGGAGCCCCAGCATTTT. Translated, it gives CASSRSVAVEPQHF. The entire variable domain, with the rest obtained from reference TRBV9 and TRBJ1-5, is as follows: DSGVTQTPKHLITATGQRVTLRCSPRSGDLSVYWYQQSLDQGLQFLIQYYNGEERAKGNILERFSAQQFPDLHSELNLSSLELGDSALYFCASSRSVAVEPQHFGDGTRLSIL.

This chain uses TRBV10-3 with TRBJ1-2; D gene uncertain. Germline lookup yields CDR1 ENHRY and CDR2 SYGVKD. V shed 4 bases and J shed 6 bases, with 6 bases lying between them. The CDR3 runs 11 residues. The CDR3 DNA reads TGTGCCATCAGTGGAGGGAATGGCTACACCTTC. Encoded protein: CAISGGNGYTF.

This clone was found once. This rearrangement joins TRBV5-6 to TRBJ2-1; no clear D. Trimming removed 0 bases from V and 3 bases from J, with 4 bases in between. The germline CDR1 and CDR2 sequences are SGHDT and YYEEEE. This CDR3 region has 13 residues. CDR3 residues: CASSLGNYNEQFF. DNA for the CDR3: TGTGCCAGCAGCTTGGGGAACTACAATGAGCAGTTCTTC.

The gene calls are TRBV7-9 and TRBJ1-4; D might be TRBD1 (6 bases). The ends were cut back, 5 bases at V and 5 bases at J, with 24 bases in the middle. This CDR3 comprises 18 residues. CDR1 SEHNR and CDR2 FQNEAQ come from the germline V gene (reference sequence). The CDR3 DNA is TGTGCCAGCAGCCCTCCCCCGGGGGCAGCCGGGGACAATGAAAAACTGTTTTTT. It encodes CASSPPPGAAGDNEKLFF.

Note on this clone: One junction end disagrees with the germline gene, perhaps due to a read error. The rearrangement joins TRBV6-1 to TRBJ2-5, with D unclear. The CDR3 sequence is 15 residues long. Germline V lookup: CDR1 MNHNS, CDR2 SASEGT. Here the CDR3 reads CVSSETEFPQETQYF. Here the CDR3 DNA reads TGTGTCAGCAGTGAAACTGAGTTCCCCCAAGAGACCCAGTACTTC.

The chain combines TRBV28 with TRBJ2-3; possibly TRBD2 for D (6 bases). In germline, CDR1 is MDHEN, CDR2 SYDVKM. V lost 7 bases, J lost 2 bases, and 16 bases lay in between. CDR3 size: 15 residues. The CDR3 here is CASTGLNLDTDTQYF. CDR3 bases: TGTGCCAGCACCGGACTAAATTTGGACACAGATACGCAGTATTTT. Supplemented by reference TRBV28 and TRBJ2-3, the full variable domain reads DVKVTQSSRYLVKRTGEKVFLECVQDMDHENMFWYRQDPGLGLRLIYFSYDVKMKEKGDIPEGYSVSREKKERFSLILESASTNQTSMYLCASTGLNLDTDTQYFGPGTRLTVL.

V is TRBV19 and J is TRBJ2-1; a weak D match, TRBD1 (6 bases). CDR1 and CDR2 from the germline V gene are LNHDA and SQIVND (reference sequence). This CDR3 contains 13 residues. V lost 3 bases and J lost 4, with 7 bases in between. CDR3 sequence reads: CASSMDRYNEQFF. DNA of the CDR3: TGTGCCAGTAGTATGGACAGATACAATGAGCAGTTCTTC.

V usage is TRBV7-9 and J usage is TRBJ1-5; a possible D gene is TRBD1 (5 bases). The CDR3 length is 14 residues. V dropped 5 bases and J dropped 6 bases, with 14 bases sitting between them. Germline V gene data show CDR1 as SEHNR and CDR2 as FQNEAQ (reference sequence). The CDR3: CASSPPGQGQPQHF. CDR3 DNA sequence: TGTGCCAGCAGCCCACCAGGGCAAGGTCAGCCCCAGCATTTT.

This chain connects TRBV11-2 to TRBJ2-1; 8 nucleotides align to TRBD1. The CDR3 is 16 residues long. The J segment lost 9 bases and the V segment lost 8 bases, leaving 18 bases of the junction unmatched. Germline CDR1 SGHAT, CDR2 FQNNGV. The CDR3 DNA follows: TGTGCCAGCTTAGGGTCAGGGGGCGGACGCCAGGGTGAGCAGTTCTTC. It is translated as CASLGSGGGRQGEQFF.

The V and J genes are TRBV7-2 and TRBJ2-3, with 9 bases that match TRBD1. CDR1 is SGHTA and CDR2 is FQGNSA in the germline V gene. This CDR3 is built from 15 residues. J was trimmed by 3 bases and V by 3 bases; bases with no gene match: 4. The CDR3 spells CASSFRDRVTDTQYF. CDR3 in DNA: TGTGCCAGCAGCTTCCGGGACAGGGTGACAGATACGCAGTATTTT.

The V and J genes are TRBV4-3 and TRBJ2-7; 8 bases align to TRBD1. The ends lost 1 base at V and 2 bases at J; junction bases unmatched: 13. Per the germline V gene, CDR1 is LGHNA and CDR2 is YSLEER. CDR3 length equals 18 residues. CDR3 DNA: TGCGCCAGCAGCCAAGCCACCGGGACAGGTTATCGGACCTACGAGCAGTACTTC. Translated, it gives CASSQATGTGYRTYEQYF.

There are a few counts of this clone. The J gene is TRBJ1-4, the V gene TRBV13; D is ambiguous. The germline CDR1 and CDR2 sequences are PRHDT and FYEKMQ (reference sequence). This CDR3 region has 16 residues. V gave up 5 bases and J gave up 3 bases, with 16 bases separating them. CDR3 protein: CASSTSHRVANEKLFF. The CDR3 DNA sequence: TGTGCCAGCAGCACCTCTCATCGGGTTGCTAATGAAAAACTGTTTTTT.

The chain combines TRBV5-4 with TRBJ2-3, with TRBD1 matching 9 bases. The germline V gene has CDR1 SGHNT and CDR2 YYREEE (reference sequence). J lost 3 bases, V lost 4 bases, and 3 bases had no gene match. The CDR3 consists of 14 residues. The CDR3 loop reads CASSTGQGTDTQYF. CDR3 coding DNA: TGTGCCAGCAGCACCGGACAGGGGACAGATACGCAGTATTTT.

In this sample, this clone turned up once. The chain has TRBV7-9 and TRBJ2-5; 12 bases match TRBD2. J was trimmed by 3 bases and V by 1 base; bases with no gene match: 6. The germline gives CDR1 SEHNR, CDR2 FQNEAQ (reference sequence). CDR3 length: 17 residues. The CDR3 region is CASSLGTSGRWKETQYF. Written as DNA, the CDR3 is TGTGCCAGCAGCTTAGGAACTAGCGGGAGGTGGAAAGAGACCCAGTACTTC.

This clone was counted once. This CDR3 reads CASNSGNVIRGGKANTGELFF. The CDR3 DNA reads as TGTGCCAGTAACTCCGGAAACGTGATCAGAGGGGGTAAAGCGAACACCGGGGAGCTGTTTTTT. The rearrangement joins TRBV19 to TRBJ2-2; tentatively, D is TRBD1 (6 bases). CDR3 length equals 21 residues. Trimming removed 7 bases at V and 0 bases at J, with 30 bases between. Germline V gives CDR1 LNHDA, CDR2 SQIVND (reference sequence). The entire variable domain, with the rest obtained from reference TRBV19 and TRBJ2-2, is as follows: DGGITQSPKYLFRKEGQNVTLSCEQNLNHDAMYWYRQDPGQGLRLIYYSQIVNDFQKGDIAEGYSVSREKKESFPLTVTSAQKNPTAFYLCASNSGNVIRGGKANTGELFFGEGSRLTVL.

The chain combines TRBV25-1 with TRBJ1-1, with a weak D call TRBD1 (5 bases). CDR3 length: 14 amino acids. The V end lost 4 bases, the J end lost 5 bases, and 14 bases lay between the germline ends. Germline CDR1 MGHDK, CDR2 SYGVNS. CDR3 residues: CASSAIGGGTEAFF. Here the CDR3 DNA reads TGTGCCAGCAGTGCGATTGGGGGTGGGACTGAAGCTTTCTTT.

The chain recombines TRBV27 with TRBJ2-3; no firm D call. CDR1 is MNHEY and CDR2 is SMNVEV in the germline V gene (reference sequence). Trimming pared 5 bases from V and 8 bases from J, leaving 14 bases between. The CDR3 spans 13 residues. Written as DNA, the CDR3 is TGTGCCAGCAGTCCCCTCCCTGCAACTACGCAGTATTTT. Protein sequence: CASSPLPATTQYF.

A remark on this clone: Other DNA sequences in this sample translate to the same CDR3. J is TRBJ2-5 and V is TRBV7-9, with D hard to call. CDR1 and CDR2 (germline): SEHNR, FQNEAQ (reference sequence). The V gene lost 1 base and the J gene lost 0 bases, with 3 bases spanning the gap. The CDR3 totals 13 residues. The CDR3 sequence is CASSLVNQETQYF. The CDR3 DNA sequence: TGTGCCAGCAGCTTAGTTAACCAAGAGACCCAGTACTTC. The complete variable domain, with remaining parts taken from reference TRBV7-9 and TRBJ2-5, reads DTGVSQNPRHKITKRGQNVTFRCDPISEHNRLYWYRQTLGQGPEFLTYFQNEAQLEKSRLLSDRFSAERPKGSFSTLEIQRTEQGDSAMYLCASSLVNQETQYFGPGTRLLVL.

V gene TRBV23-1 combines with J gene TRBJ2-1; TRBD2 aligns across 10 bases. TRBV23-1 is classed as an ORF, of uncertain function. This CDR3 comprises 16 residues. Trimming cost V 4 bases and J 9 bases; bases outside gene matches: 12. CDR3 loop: CASSRQGLAGAFEQFF. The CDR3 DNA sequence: TGCGCCAGCAGTCGCCAAGGTCTAGCGGGAGCTTTTGAGCAGTTCTTC.